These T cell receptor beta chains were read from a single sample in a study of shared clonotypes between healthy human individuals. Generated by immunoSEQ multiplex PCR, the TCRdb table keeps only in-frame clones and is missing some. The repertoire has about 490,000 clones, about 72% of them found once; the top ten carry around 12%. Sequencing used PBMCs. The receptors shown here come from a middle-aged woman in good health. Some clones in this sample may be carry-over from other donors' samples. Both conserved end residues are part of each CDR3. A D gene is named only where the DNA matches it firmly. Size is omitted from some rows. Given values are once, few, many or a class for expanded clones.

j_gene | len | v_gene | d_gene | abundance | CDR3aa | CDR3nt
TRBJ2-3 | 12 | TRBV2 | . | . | CASKGPADTQYF | TGTGCCAGCAAAGGGCCTGCAGATACGCAGTATTTT
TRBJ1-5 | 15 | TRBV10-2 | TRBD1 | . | CASSDYRGVYQPQHF | TGCGCCAGCAGTGATTACAGGGGGGTCTATCAGCCCCAGCATTTT
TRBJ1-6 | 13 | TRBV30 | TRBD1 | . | CAWSPGQNSPLHF | TGTGCCTGGAGCCCGGGACAGAATTCACCCCTCCACTTT
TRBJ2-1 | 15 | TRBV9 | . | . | CASSASSGEYNEQFF | TGTGCCAGCAGCGCCTCCTCAGGGGAGTACAATGAGCAGTTCTTC
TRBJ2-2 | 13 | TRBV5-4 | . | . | CASSFDYTGELFF | TGTGCCAGCAGCTTTGATTACACCGGGGAGCTGTTTTTT
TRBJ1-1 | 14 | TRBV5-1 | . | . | CASRMGQGSTEAFF | TGCGCCAGCAGAATGGGGCAGGGGAGTACTGAAGCTTTCTTT
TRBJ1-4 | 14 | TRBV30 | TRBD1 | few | CAWSVQTGLERLFF | TGTGCCTGGAGTGTACAGACAGGGCTTGAGAGACTGTTTTTT
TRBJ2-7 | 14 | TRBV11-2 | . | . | CASSLGQNSYEQYF | TGTGCCAGCAGCTTGGGCCAGAACTCCTACGAGCAGTACTTC
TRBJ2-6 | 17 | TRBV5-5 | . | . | CASSVIADLTGANVLTF | TGTGCCAGCAGCGTTATAGCGGACCTCACTGGGGCCAACGTCCTGACTTTC
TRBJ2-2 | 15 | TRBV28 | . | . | CASSSLGGLIGELFF | TGTGCCAGCAGTTCTTTGGGGGGGCTGATCGGGGAGCTGTTTTTT
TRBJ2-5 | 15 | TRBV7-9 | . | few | CASSSGASTQETQYF | TGTGCCAGCAGCTCGGGGGCGAGCACCCAAGAGACCCAGTACTTC
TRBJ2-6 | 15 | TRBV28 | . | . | CASRTDSSGANVLTF | TGTGCCAGCAGAACCGACAGCTCTGGGGCCAACGTCCTGACTTTC
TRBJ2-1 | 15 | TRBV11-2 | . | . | CASSRGRGLYNEQFF | TGTGCCAGCAGCCGAGGGAGGGGGCTATACAATGAGCAGTTCTTC
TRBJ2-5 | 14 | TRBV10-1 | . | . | CASRKGDGQETQYF | TGCGCCAGCAGGAAGGGTGACGGTCAAGAGACCCAGTACTTC
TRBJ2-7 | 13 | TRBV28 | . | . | CASSSGTTYEQYF | TGTGCCAGCTCCTCGGGCACTACCTACGAGCAGTACTTC
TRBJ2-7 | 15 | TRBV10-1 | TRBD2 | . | CASKASGRAEYEQYF | TGCGCCAGCAAGGCTAGCGGGAGGGCAGAATACGAGCAGTACTTC
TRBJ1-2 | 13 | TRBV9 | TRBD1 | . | CASSVDGTGGISF | TGTGCCAGCAGCGTCGACGGGACAGGGGGTATCTCCTTC
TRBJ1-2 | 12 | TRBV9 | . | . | CASSVPAHGYTF | TGTGCCAGCAGCGTACCAGCGCACGGCTACACCTTC
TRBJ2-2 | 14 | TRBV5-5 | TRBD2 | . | CASSWLAGAGELFF | TGTGCCAGCAGCTGGCTAGCGGGAGCCGGGGAGCTGTTTTTT
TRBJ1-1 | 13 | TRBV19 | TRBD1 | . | CASADRGDTEAFF | TGTGCCAGTGCCGACAGGGGAGACACTGAAGCTTTCTTT
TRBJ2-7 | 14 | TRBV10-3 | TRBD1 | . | CAITSGTGNYEQYF | TGTGCCATTACCTCCGGGACAGGGAACTACGAGCAGTACTTC
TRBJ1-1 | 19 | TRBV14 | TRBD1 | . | CASSQEDRVRPFLNTEAFF | TGTGCCAGCAGCCAAGAGGACAGGGTGCGGCCATTCCTGAACACTGAAGCTTTCTTT
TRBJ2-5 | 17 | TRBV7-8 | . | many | CASSPTRMGRYQETQYF | TGTGCCAGCAGCCCAACCCGGATGGGAAGGTACCAAGAGACCCAGTACTTC
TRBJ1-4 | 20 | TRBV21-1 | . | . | CASSGRGRGLSNFGFEKLFF | TGTGCCAGCAGCGGGAGGGGCAGGGGACTGAGCAATTTTGGGTTTGAAAAACTGTTTTTT
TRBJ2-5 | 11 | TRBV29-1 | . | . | CSVDQGGTQYF | TGCAGCGTTGATCAAGGCGGGACCCAGTACTTC
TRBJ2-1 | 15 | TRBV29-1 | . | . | CSVEPTSAGYNEQFF | TGCAGCGTTGAACCGACTAGTGCGGGTTACAATGAGCAGTTCTTC
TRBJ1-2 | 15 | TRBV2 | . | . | CASSDLDVGARRYTF | TGTGCCAGCAGTGATCTGGACGTAGGGGCTAGACGCTACACCTTC
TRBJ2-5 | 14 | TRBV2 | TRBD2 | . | CASLWTSGQETQYF | TGTGCCAGCTTATGGACTAGCGGGCAAGAGACCCAGTACTTC
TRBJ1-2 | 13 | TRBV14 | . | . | CASSQDWQGTLTF | TGTGCCAGCAGCCAAGATTGGCAGGGGACTCTCACCTTC
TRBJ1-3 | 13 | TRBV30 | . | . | CAWSLVFGNTIYF | TGTGCCTGGAGTTTGGTTTTTGGAAACACCATATATTTT
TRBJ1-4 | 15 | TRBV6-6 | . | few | CASTTRGSGREKLFF | TGTGCCAGCACCACTCGAGGGTCGGGAAGAGAAAAACTGTTTTTT
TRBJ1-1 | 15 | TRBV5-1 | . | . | CASSIDGTMNTEAFF | TGCGCCAGCAGCATTGACGGAACCATGAACACTGAAGCTTTCTTT
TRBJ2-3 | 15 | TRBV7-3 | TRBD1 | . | CASSSGTGGTDTQYF | TGTGCCAGCAGCTCTGGGACAGGGGGCACAGATACGCAGTATTTT
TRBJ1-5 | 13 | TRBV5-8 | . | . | CASSGVSNQPQHF | TGTGCCAGCAGCGGAGTTAGCAATCAGCCCCAGCATTTT
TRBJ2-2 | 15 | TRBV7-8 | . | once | CASSLAGQNTGELFF | TGTGCCAGCAGCTTAGCGGGACAGAACACCGGGGAGCTGTTTTTT
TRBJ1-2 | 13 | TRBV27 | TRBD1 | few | CASSHRDSYGYTF | TGTGCCAGCAGCCACCGGGACAGCTATGGCTACACCTTC
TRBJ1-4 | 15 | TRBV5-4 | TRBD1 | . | CASSDQDRGNEKLFF | TGTGCCAGCAGCGATCAGGACAGGGGTAATGAAAAACTGTTTTTT
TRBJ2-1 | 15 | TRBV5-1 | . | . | CASSLLGRRGNEQFF | TGCGCCAGCAGCTTGCTTGGCCGCCGAGGTAATGAGCAGTTCTTC
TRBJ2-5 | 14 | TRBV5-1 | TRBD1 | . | CASSLSTGQETQYF | TGCGCCAGCAGCTTGTCGACAGGGCAAGAGACCCAGTACTTC
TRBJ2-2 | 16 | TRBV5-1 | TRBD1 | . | CASSWGQASNTGELFF | TGCGCCAGCAGCTGGGGACAGGCCTCGAACACCGGGGAGCTGTTTTTT
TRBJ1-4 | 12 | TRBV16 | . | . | CASSTQTGKLFF | TGTGCCAGCAGTACCCAGACCGGAAAACTGTTTTTT
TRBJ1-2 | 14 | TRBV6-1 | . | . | CASSEDPQIYGYTF | TGTGCCAGCAGTGAAGATCCACAGATCTATGGCTACACCTTC
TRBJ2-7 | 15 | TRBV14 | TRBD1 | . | CASSQGQGVSYEQYF | TGTGCCAGCAGCCAAGGACAGGGGGTTTCCTACGAGCAGTACTTC
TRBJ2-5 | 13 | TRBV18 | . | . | CASSGGLQETQYF | TGTGCCAGCTCAGGGGGTCTACAAGAGACCCAGTACTTC
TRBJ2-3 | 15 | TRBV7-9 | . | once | CASSPLNQDTDTQYF | TGTGCCAGCAGCCCCCTAAACCAGGACACAGATACGCAGTATTTT
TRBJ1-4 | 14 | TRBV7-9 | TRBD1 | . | CASSFGDRAEKLFF | TGTGCCAGCAGCTTTGGGGACAGGGCGGAAAAACTGTTTTTT
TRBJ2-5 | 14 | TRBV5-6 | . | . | CASSRRSFQETQYF | TGTGCCAGCAGCCGCAGGAGCTTTCAAGAGACCCAGTACTTC
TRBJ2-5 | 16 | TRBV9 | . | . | CASSVDGGSFPETQYF | TGTGCCAGCAGCGTAGACGGCGGGTCCTTCCCGGAGACCCAGTACTTC
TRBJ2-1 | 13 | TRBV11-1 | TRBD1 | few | CASSPLQGDEQFF | TGTGCCAGCAGTCCCCTCCAGGGGGATGAGCAGTTCTTC
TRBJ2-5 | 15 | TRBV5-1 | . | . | CASSLNQGTAETQYF | TGCGCCAGCAGCTTGAATCAGGGGACCGCAGAGACCCAGTACTTC
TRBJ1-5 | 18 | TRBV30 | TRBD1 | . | CARSVQEGYRGQGQPQHF | TGTGCCCGGAGTGTACAGGAGGGCTACAGGGGGCAAGGTCAGCCCCAGCATTTT
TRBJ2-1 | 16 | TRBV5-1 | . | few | CASSSKTGLGIFEQFF | TGCGCCAGCAGCTCGAAGACGGGACTGGGGATCTTTGAGCAGTTCTTC
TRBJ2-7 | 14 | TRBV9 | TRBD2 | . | CASARDYTSYEQYF | TGTGCCAGCGCCCGGGACTATACCTCCTACGAGCAGTACTTC